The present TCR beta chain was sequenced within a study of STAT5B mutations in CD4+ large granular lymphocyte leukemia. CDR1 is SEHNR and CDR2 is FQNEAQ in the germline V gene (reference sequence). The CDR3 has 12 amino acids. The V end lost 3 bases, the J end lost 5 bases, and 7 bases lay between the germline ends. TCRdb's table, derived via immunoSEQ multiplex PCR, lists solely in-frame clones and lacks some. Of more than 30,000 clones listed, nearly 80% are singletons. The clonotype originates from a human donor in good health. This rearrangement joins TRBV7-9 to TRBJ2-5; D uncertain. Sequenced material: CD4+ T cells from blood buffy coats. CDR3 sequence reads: CASSLTDETQYF. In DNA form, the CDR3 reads TGTGCCAGCAGCTTGACCGACGAGACCCAGTACTTC.